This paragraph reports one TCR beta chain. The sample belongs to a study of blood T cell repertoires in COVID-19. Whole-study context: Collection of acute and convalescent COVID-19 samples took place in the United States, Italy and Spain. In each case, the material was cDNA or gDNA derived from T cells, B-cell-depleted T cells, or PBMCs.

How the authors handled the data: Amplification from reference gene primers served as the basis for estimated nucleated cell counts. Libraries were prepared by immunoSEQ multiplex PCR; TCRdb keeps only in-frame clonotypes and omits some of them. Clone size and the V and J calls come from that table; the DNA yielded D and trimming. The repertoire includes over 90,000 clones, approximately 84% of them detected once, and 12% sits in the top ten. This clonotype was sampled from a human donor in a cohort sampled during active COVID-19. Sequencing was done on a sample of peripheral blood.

The CDR3 nucleotides are TGTGCCAGCAGTGGAGCGGTCTCGGGAGAGACCCAGTACTTC. Protein sequence: CASSGAVSGETQYF. The chain joins TRBV6-1 to TRBJ2-5; possible D gene TRBD2, 5 bases. V dropped 4 bases and J dropped 4 bases, with 13 bases sitting between them. CDR3 length equals 14 residues. Germline V lookup: CDR1 MNHNS, CDR2 SASEGT.